The rows below give T cell receptor beta chains drawn from one sample of a study of shared clonotypes between healthy human individuals. TCRdb keeps only in-frame clones here, not all; method: immunoSEQ multiplex PCR. Of roughly 1 million clones detected, about 77% appear once; the ten largest clones hold over 1.3%. Sequences were obtained from memory CD4+ T cells sorted from blood. These receptors were obtained from a man aged 18 to 29 in good health. CDR3s include the opening cysteine and the closing phenylalanine or tryptophan. D genes are given only for firm matches. The size of a clone is reported for some rows only, either as once, few or many, or as a class for expanded clones.

size	J	V	D	CDR3	DNA
few	TRBJ2-3	TRBV10-3	NA	CAISESGTSTDTQYF	TGTGCCATCAGTGAGTCAGGGACCAGCACAGATACGCAGTATTTT
NA	TRBJ1-2	TRBV2	NA	CASSDSGVRNGYTF	TGTGCCAGCAGTGACTCAGGGGTGAGGAACGGCTACACCTTC
NA	TRBJ2-7	TRBV5-6	TRBD2	CASSFGGQGLSYEQYF	TGTGCCAGCAGTTTTGGCGGGCAGGGACTATCCTACGAGCAGTACTTC
NA	TRBJ2-5	TRBV11-1	NA	CASSPAGKRETQYF	TGTGCCAGCAGCCCAGCCGGCAAACGGGAGACCCAGTACTTC
NA	TRBJ2-1	TRBV6-6	NA	CATQGVFSGSYNEQFF	TGTGCCACCCAGGGGGTATTTAGCGGCTCCTACAATGAGCAGTTCTTC
NA	TRBJ2-5	TRBV4-2	NA	CASSQDRGQAYGGETQYF	TGTGCCAGCAGCCAAGATCGAGGCCAAGCGTACGGTGGAGAGACCCAGTACTTC
once	TRBJ2-3	TRBV5-1	TRBD2	CATRREGRNTDTQYF	TGCGCCACCCGGCGGGAGGGCCGGAACACAGATACGCAGTATTTT
few	TRBJ1-5	TRBV10-3	NA	CATRRQANQPQHF	TGTGCCACCAGACGACAGGCAAATCAGCCCCAGCATTTT
NA	TRBJ2-5	TRBV11-2	TRBD2	CASSFAGGKETQYF	TGTGCCAGCAGCTTTGCGGGGGGGAAAGAGACCCAGTACTTC
NA	TRBJ2-2	TRBV19	NA	CASSTQTVNTGELFF	TGTGCCAGTAGTACCCAGACAGTTAACACCGGGGAGCTGTTTTTT
NA	TRBJ2-7	TRBV10-3	NA	CAISVDTNYEQYF	TGTGCCATCAGTGTTGACACGAACTACGAGCAGTACTTC
many	TRBJ1-1	TRBV6-9	NA	CASSFDRRLNTEAFF	TGTGCCAGCAGTTTCGATAGGCGGCTGAACACTGAAGCTTTCTTT
once	TRBJ2-1	TRBV18	NA	CASTPSASSYNEQFF	TGTGCCAGCACCCCTAGCGCCAGCTCCTACAATGAGCAGTTCTTC
few	TRBJ2-3	TRBV2	TRBD1	CASTGTVRTDTQYF	TGTGCCAGCACCGGGACAGTAAGGACAGATACGCAGTATTTT
NA	TRBJ2-3	TRBV29-1	NA	CSVSAVADTQYF	TGCAGCGTCTCGGCAGTCGCAGATACGCAGTATTTT
many	TRBJ2-3	TRBV7-3	NA	CASSLGRGPTDTQYF	TGTGCCAGCAGCTTAGGGCGGGGCCCCACAGATACGCAGTATTTT
many	TRBJ2-2	TRBV11-2	TRBD2	CASSSTGWGEGNTGELFF	TGTGCCAGCAGCTCCACCGGATGGGGGGAGGGGAACACCGGGGAGCTGTTTTTT